These 10 T cell receptor beta chains share one sample of origin, sequenced in a study of Graves' ophthalmopathy and Graves' hyperthyroidism. TCR beta CDR3 amplification used RNA transcripts. A first-round RT-PCR used HTBI primers, followed by a second-round multiplex PCR. TCRdb redid the calling of the multiplex PCR reads with MiXCR, one entry per CDR3 protein. This table has about 500,000 distinct CDR3 sequences, about two fifths appearing once. Sequencing was done on a sample of peripheral blood or thyroid tissue (not recorded which). These receptors all stem from an adult man with Graves' hyperthyroidism.

This clonotype appeared a few times. The chain is built from TRBV12-3 or TRBV12-4 and TRBJ1-5; unclear D gene. Trimming removed 8 bases at V and 4 bases at J, with 15 bases between. This CDR3 contains 14 residues. CDR3 amino acids: CASCPSGLNQPQHF. The CDR3 DNA is TGTGCCAGCTGCCCGTCTGGGTTGAATCAGCCCCAGCATTTT.

This sequence joins TRBV2 and TRBJ2-7; perhaps TRBD2 as D (6 bases). This CDR3 region has 16 residues. Germline CDR1 reads SNHLY; CDR2 reads FYNNEI. Trimming removed 0 bases from V and 7 bases from J, with 19 bases in between. The CDR3 nucleotides read TGTGCCAGCAGTGAAGCGGCTCTAGCGCCCGCCGCGGAGCAGTACTTC. Translating it yields CASSEAALAPAAEQYF.

A few counts support this clonotype. The gene calls are TRBV7-2 and TRBJ2-1; the match to TRBD2 covers 13 bases. The V gene end was trimmed by 5 bases and the J gene end by 7 bases; junction bases not matched to a gene: 8. The CDR3 loop spans 16 amino acids. Looked up from germline, CDR1 is SGHTA and CDR2 is FQGNSA. In nucleotides, the CDR3 is TGTGCCAGCAGCCCCCCCACTAGCGGGAGGGGGAATGAGCAGTTCTTC. Translated: CASSPPTSGRGNEQFF.

About this clonotype: The germline gene is not matched at one end of the junction; a read error may be the cause. The gene calls are TRBV10-3 and TRBJ1-1; perhaps TRBD1 as D (6 bases). CDR1 is ENHRY and CDR2 is SYGVKD in the germline V gene. CDR3 size: 17 residues. CDR3 sequence: CASSYNQRGWMNTEAFF. The DNA for the CDR3 is TGTGCCAGCAGTTACAATCAGAGGGGGTGGATGAACACTGAAGCTTTCTTT.

The genes are TRBV7-9 and TRBJ1-4; 9 bases agree with TRBD1. Looked up from germline, CDR1 is SEHNR and CDR2 is FQNEAQ (reference sequence). CDR3 size: 15 residues. V lost 3 bases to trimming and J lost 7 bases; unmatched junction nucleotides: 6. The CDR3 loop reads CASSFRDRVVEKLFF. CDR3 DNA sequence: TGTGCCAGCAGCTTCCGGGACAGGGTGGTTGAAAAACTGTTTTTT. The whole variable domain, remainder taken from reference TRBV7-9 and TRBJ1-4, is DTGVSQNPRHKITKRGQNVTFRCDPISEHNRLYWYRQTLGQGPEFLTYFQNEAQLEKSRLLSDRFSAERPKGSFSTLEIQRTEQGDSAMYLCASSFRDRVVEKLFFGSGTQLSVL.

With regard to this clonotype: Being one base from a much bigger clone, this may be a read error. V gene TRBV12-3 or TRBV12-4 combines with J gene TRBJ1-5; D is uncertain. The CDR3 covers 14 residues. The CDR3 nucleotides are TGTGCCAGCAATTTATTCGGGTTGGGCCAGCCCCAGCATTTT. Residues: CASNLFGLGQPQHF.

The table lists this clonotype with many counts. The rearrangement links TRBV7-6 to TRBJ2-5; tentatively, D is TRBD1 or TRBD2 (5 bases each). This CDR3 comprises 16 residues. V lost 6 bases, J lost 2 bases, and 19 bases lay in between. Looked up from germline, CDR1 is SGHVS and CDR2 is FNYEAQ. The CDR3: CASSPGTHAKQETQYF. CDR3 nucleotides: TGTGCCAGCAGTCCAGGGACCCATGCGAAGCAAGAGACCCAGTACTTC.

This clonotype appeared many times. The chain combines TRBV7-8 with TRBJ2-7; 8 bases line up with TRBD1. The J segment lost 4 bases and the V segment lost 5 bases, leaving 4 bases of the junction unmatched. In germline, CDR1 is SGHVS, CDR2 FQNEAQ. The CDR3 covers 13 residues. As DNA, the CDR3 is TGTGCCAGCAGCCGGACAGGGCAGTACGAGCAGTACTTC. Translating gives CASSRTGQYEQYF. The entire variable domain, with the rest obtained from reference TRBV7-8 and TRBJ2-7, is as follows: GAGVSQSPRYKVAKRGQDVALRCDPISGHVSLFWYQQALGQGPEFLTYFQNEAQLDKSGLPSDRFFAERPEGSVSTLKIQRTQQEDSAVYLCASSRTGQYEQYFGPGTRLTVT.

This chain connects TRBV19 to TRBJ1-2; D uncertain. This CDR3 is 15 amino acids long. Deletions cut 3 bases from V and 8 bases from J, with 19 bases between. The germline V gene has CDR1 LNHDA and CDR2 SQIVND (reference sequence). CDR3 in DNA: TGTGCCAGTAGTATTCTGGCAGCCTCCGAGCGAGGCTACACCTTC. Translated: CASSILAASERGYTF.

This clonotype was picked up many times. The chain has TRBV7-9 and TRBJ2-5, with 9 bases identical to TRBD2. The CDR3 is 16 residues long. Germline CDR1 is SEHNR and CDR2 is FQNEAQ (reference sequence). Trimming removed 5 bases from V and 2 bases from J; junction bases left unmatched: 9. CDR3: CASSPRLADNQETQYF. The CDR3 DNA is TGTGCCAGCAGCCCGAGACTAGCGGACAATCAAGAGACCCAGTACTTC.